Listed here is a single T cell receptor (beta chain). Its cognate antigen is unknown. The sample belongs to a study of shared clonotypes between healthy human individuals. The deep-level immunoSEQ assay was used. An approximately 200 ng quantity of DNA, 30,000 to 35,000 T cell genomes, went into the sorted-subset replicate PCRs. Assay: immunoSEQ multiplex PCR; the TCRdb copy retains only in-frame clones and omits some. The sample consists of about 2 million clones, 85% to 95% of them appearing once. All of the donors resided in Nashville, Tennessee, and each was a Caucasian adult. The study, taken as a whole, reports: Estimated richness was generally greater in naive than memory subsets.

The CDR3 contains 16 residues. Germline assignment: CDR1 LGHNA and CDR2 YSLEER. J lost 2 bases, V lost 4 bases, and 7 bases had no gene match. The V call is TRBV4-3, the J call TRBJ2-7, with 11 bases that match TRBD2. The TCR originated in a man aged 18 to 30 in good health. The sample comprised naive CD4+ T cells sorted from blood. Subset of the sample: CD45RA+ positively selected. The CDR3: CASSLMTSGNTYEQYF. The CDR3 DNA sequence: TGCGCCAGCAGCCTAATGACTAGCGGGAACACCTACGAGCAGTACTTC.